The next 16 T cell receptor beta chains were all read from a single sample in a study of cytomegalovirus exposure and HLA in healthy donors. With 60 Vbeta and 13 Jbeta primers, the PCR was carried out. Profiled with immunoSEQ multiplex PCR; TCRdb holds only in-frame clones, not every one. The data hold some 190,000 clones, with about four fifths observed a single time. The sample was PBMCs. The source is a woman aged 25 to 39 in good health and CMV-seropositive.

This chain links TRBV27 with TRBJ2-7; weak D call: TRBD1 (5 bases). Trimming cost V 5 bases and J 1 base, with 12 bases left between them. This CDR3 has 14 residues. Germline V lookup: CDR1 MNHEY, CDR2 SMNVEV (reference sequence). CDR3 residues: CASSTAQGSYEQYF. The CDR3 DNA reads TGTGCCAGCAGTACAGCCCAGGGATCCTACGAGCAGTACTTC.

The gene calls are TRBV6-5 and TRBJ1-5, with 7 bases matching TRBD1. The CDR3 is 15 amino acids. V lost 6 bases, J lost 5 bases, and 10 bases stayed unmatched. CDR1 is MNHEY, CDR2 SVGAGI, per germline. The CDR3 region is CASSPSPGQYQPQHF. Here the CDR3 DNA reads TGTGCCAGCAGCCCTTCCCCGGGACAGTATCAGCCCCAGCATTTT.

V and J are TRBV5-1 and TRBJ2-2; 7 positions match TRBD1. The CDR3 consists of 14 residues. The V gene end was trimmed by 4 bases and the J gene end by 5 bases; junction bases not matched to a gene: 5. The germline CDR1 and CDR2 sequences are SGHRS and YFSETQ. As DNA, the CDR3 is TGCGCCAGCAGCCGGGACAGTGCAACCGGGGAGCTGTTTTTT. This gives the protein CASSRDSATGELFF. Combining the CDR3 with reference TRBV5-1 and TRBJ2-2 gives the whole variable domain KAGVTQTPRYLIKTRGQQVTLSCSPISGHRSVSWYQQTPGQGLQFLFEYFSETQRNKGNFPGRFSGRQFSNSRSEMNVSTLELGDSALYLCASSRDSATGELFFGEGSRLTVL.

The V call is TRBV5-4, the J call TRBJ2-1, with D possibly TRBD1 on 7 matching bases. The CDR3 sequence is 18 residues long. Looked up from germline, CDR1 is SGHNT and CDR2 is YYREEE (reference sequence). Trimming took off 4 bases at V and 4 bases at J, with 24 bases between the two ends. CDR3 region: CASSRGKVGAGGYNEQFF. DNA for the CDR3: TGTGCCAGCAGCCGCGGGAAAGTTGGGGCAGGGGGGTACAATGAGCAGTTCTTC. Full variable domain (remainder filled in from reference TRBV5-4 and TRBJ2-1): ETGVTQSPTHLIKTRGQQVTLRCSSQSGHNTVSWYQQALGQGPQFIFQYYREEENGRGNFPPRFSGLQFPNYSSELNVNALELDDSALYLCASSRGKVGAGGYNEQFFGPGTRLTVL.

The V gene is TRBV5-1, the J gene TRBJ1-1; D ambiguous. CDR1 is SGHRS and CDR2 is YFSETQ in the germline V gene. The CDR3 has 14 residues. Trimming cost V 5 bases and J 3 bases, with 14 bases left between them. The CDR3 DNA follows: TGCGCCAGCAGAACCGGGAATATGGACACTGAAGCTTTCTTT. It yields the protein CASRTGNMDTEAFF.

The J gene is TRBJ1-5, the V gene TRBV19, with D hard to call. Germline CDR1 and CDR2: LNHDA and SQIVND (reference sequence). This CDR3 contains 12 residues. Trimming removed 6 bases from V and 6 bases from J, with 9 bases in between. The CDR3 sequence: CASSPYFQPQHF. The CDR3 bases are TGTGCCAGTAGCCCTTATTTTCAGCCCCAGCATTTT.

V usage is TRBV27 and J usage is TRBJ1-1, with D possibly matching TRBD1 (5 bases). The CDR3 has 15 residues. Trimming left V 2 bases short and J 0 bases short, with 10 bases between. Germline loops: CDR1 MNHEY, CDR2 SMNVEV (reference sequence). In nucleotides, the CDR3 is TGTGCCAGCAGTTTAGCACAGGCTTTGAACACTGAAGCTTTCTTT. It translates to CASSLAQALNTEAFF.

The chain joins TRBV9 to TRBJ2-2; 8 bases line up with TRBD1. Trimming removed 4 bases from V and 1 base from J; junction bases left unmatched: 6. The CDR3 covers 16 residues. Germline V gene data show CDR1 as SGDLS and CDR2 as YYNGEE. The CDR3 region has the DNA TGTGCCAGCAGCCTACAGGACAGGGAGAACACCGGGGAGCTGTTTTTT. This encodes CASSLQDRENTGELFF.

This clone has more than one count but fewer than ten. DNA for the CDR3: TGTGCCAGCAGCTACCCTACGTTATCGCTGTTTTTT. It is translated as CASSYPTLSLFF. The genes are TRBV7-9 and TRBJ2-2; D remains unclear. V lost 4 bases and J 13 bases, leaving 13 bases between the germline ends. Germline CDR1 reads SEHNR; CDR2 reads FQNEAQ (reference sequence). The CDR3 is 12 amino acids.

V usage is TRBV5-1 and J usage is TRBJ2-7; 8 bases are shared with TRBD1. V gave up 7 bases and J gave up 9 bases; unmatched junction bases: 15. The CDR3 extends over 14 amino acids. Germline CDR1 is SGHRS and CDR2 is YFSETQ. The CDR3 region has the DNA TGCGCCAGCTGCCTAGGGGGACAGGCTGATATGCAGTACTTC. Amino acid sequence: CASCLGGQADMQYF.

V and J are TRBV2 and TRBJ2-3; tentatively, D is TRBD2 (6 bases). Looked up from germline, CDR1 is SNHLY and CDR2 is FYNNEI. The CDR3 has 12 amino acids. The ends were cut back, 4 bases at V and 8 bases at J, with 10 bases in the middle. CDR3 sequence: CASSGGVGTQYF. In DNA, the CDR3 is TGTGCCAGCAGTGGGGGGGTTGGTACGCAGTATTTT.

The chain uses TRBV19 and TRBJ2-3; possible D gene TRBD2, 5 bases. The V gene lost 5 bases and the J gene lost 2 bases, with 17 bases spanning the gap. The CDR3 spans 16 residues. The germline CDR1 and CDR2 sequences are LNHDA and SQIVND (reference sequence). The CDR3 nucleotides read TGTGCCAGTAGTCGAGGATACGGGGAGATCACAGATACGCAGTATTTT. This codes for CASSRGYGEITDTQYF.

The chain employs TRBV19 and TRBJ1-3, with a weak D call TRBD1 (6 bases). V was cut by 4 bases and J by 4 bases, with 11 bases left in between. This CDR3 contains 14 residues. The germline gives CDR1 LNHDA, CDR2 SQIVND (reference sequence). CDR3 region: CASSTGARGNTIYF. CDR3 DNA: TGTGCCAGTAGTACAGGGGCGCGAGGAAACACCATATATTTT.

V is TRBV5-6 and J is TRBJ1-6, with D possibly matching TRBD1 (6 bases). Trimming left V 6 bases short and J 6 bases short, with 19 bases between. The CDR3 length is 16 residues. Germline values: CDR1 SGHDT, CDR2 YYEEEE. DNA of the CDR3: TGTGCCAGCAACCTGCGGCGCCAGGGGCTTAATTCACCCCTCCACTTT. It is translated as CASNLRRQGLNSPLHF. The full variable domain, its missing parts supplied by reference TRBV5-6 and TRBJ1-6, is DAGVTQSPTHLIKTRGQQVTLRCSPKSGHDTVSWYQQALGQGPQFIFQYYEEEERQRGNFPDRFSGHQFPNYSSELNVNALLLGDSALYLCASNLRRQGLNSPLHFGNGTRLTVT.

The gene calls are TRBV2 and TRBJ1-6; unclear D gene. The CDR3 consists of 15 residues. Germline lookup yields CDR1 SNHLY and CDR2 FYNNEI. V lost 4 bases, J lost 7 bases, and 14 bases lay in between. The CDR3 coding sequence is TGTGCCAGCAGTGGAGGGTGGATGGGAAATTCACCCCTCCACTTT. Its protein is CASSGGWMGNSPLHF.

CDR3: CASSQDRLAGSYNEQFF. In nucleotides, the CDR3 is TGCGCCAGCAGCCAAGATCGGCTAGCGGGTTCCTACAATGAGCAGTTCTTC. The chain recombines TRBV4-1 with TRBJ2-1; 8 nucleotides match TRBD2. Germline V gene lookup returns CDR1 MGHRA and CDR2 YSYEKL. This CDR3 has 17 residues. The J segment lost 1 base and the V segment lost 0 bases, leaving 5 bases of the junction unmatched.